This entry lists 10 T cell receptor beta chains sequenced from one sample in a study of response to subunit inactivated influenza vaccine. MiXCR was run by TCRdb on the RT-PCR reads, yielding one entry per CDR3 protein. The table shows about 650,000 distinct CDR3 sequences, with 14% occurring only once. Specimen: PBMCs from blood, collected 14 to 15 days before vaccination. Every receptor here comes from a middle-aged man who received an inactivated influenza vaccine.

This clonotype was counted between two and nine times. In DNA form, the CDR3 reads TGCAGTGCACCGGGACCCATCCACTACAATGAGCAGTTCTTC. Encoded protein: CSAPGPIHYNEQFF. J is TRBJ2-1 and V is TRBV20-1; D may match TRBD1 or TRBD2 (5 bases each). V gave up 6 bases and J gave up 3 bases, with 15 bases separating them. This CDR3 is built from 14 residues. CDR1 is DFQATT, CDR2 SNEGSKA, per germline (reference sequence).

This clonotype was detected a few times. This chain uses TRBV5-1 with TRBJ1-2, with 9 bases identical to TRBD1. Germline V gives CDR1 SGHRS, CDR2 YFSETQ. The CDR3 is 12 amino acids. Germline trimming cut 3 bases from V and 10 bases from J; bases unmatched to any gene: 4. CDR3 protein: CASSWGQGYYTF. The CDR3 region has the DNA TGCGCCAGCAGCTGGGGACAGGGCTACTACACCTTC.

This clonotype was counted a few times. The V call is TRBV6-2 or TRBV6-3, the J call TRBJ1-2; D gene unclear. The CDR3 totals 13 residues. Between the trimmed V and J ends, which lost 4 bases and 2 bases, there was a span of 8 bases. Per germline, CDR1 MNHEY and CDR2 SVGEGT. The chain's CDR3 is CASSLGNNYGYTF. CDR3 sequence (DNA): TGTGCCAGCAGTTTAGGAAACAACTATGGCTACACCTTC.

This clonotype occurred once. V and J are TRBV5-4 and TRBJ1-4, with D hard to call. The V end lost 0 bases, the J end lost 3 bases, and 3 bases lay between the germline ends. The CDR3 consists of 13 residues. Germline V lookup: CDR1 SGHNT, CDR2 YYREEE (reference sequence). CDR3 nucleotide sequence: TGTGCCAGCAGCTTGGCGGCTAATGAAAAACTGTTTTTT. Amino acid sequence: CASSLAANEKLFF.

V is TRBV30 and J is TRBJ1-2; the D is unclear. Trimming removed 4 bases at V and 4 bases at J, with 7 bases between. Germline CDR1 is GTSNPN and CDR2 is SVGIG (reference sequence). This CDR3 comprises 11 residues. CDR3: CAWIFGYGYTF. In nucleotides, the CDR3 is TGTGCCTGGATTTTTGGCTATGGCTACACCTTC.

J is TRBJ2-7 and V is TRBV27; 12 bases are a match to TRBD1. Unmatched junction bases numbered 11, after V lost 8 bases and J lost 6 bases. The germline V gene has CDR1 MNHEY and CDR2 SMNVEV (reference sequence). CDR3 length: 15 amino acids. DNA for the CDR3: TGTGCCAGCCGAAAACCGGGACAGGGGGCGGGCGAGCAGTACTTC. This encodes CASRKPGQGAGEQYF.

This clonotype was found a few times. The chain carries TRBV4-1 and TRBJ1-1, with unresolved D. CDR1 is MGHRA, CDR2 YSYEKL, per germline. V was pared by 2 bases and J by 3 bases, with 7 bases between. CDR3 length: 13 residues. The CDR3 DNA is TGCGCCAGCAGCCAACGCATGGACACTGAAGCTTTCTTT. Translation: CASSQRMDTEAFF.

There are a few counts of this clonotype. The V and J genes are TRBV5-5 and TRBJ2-2; 8 bases map to TRBD1. The CDR3 contains 15 residues. The germline gives CDR1 SGHKS, CDR2 YYEKEE (reference sequence). Losses at the gene ends were 0 bases for V and 4 bases for J; bases not matched to a gene: 2. The CDR3 spells CASSLGQGFTGELFF. The CDR3 nucleotides are TGTGCCAGCAGCTTGGGACAGGGGTTCACCGGGGAGCTGTTTTTT.

The chain combines TRBV29-1 with TRBJ2-5; TRBD2 aligns across 9 bases. Germline V CDR1 and CDR2: SQVTM, ANQGSEA. The CDR3 sequence is 15 residues long. V was clipped by 1 base and J by 1 base; unmatched bases: 4. The CDR3 is CSVEASGIAQETQYF. As DNA, the CDR3 is TGCAGCGTTGAAGCTAGCGGGATAGCCCAAGAGACCCAGTACTTC.

This clonotype came up many times. The chain recombines TRBV2 with TRBJ2-7; 7 bases line up with TRBD1. CDR3 length: 14 residues. V trimming: 6 bases; J trimming: 3 bases; junction bases outside the gene matches: 8. Germline CDR1 and CDR2: SNHLY and FYNNEI. The CDR3 DNA reads TGTGCCAGCAGCGAGGACAGGTCTCTCTACGAGCAGTACTTC. Protein sequence: CASSEDRSLYEQYF. Combining the CDR3 with reference TRBV2 and TRBJ2-7 gives the whole variable domain EPEVTQTPSHQVTQMGQEVILRCVPISNHLYFYWYRQILGQKVEFLVSFYNNEISEKSEIFDDQFSVERPDGSNFTLKIRSTKLEDSAMYFCASSEDRSLYEQYFGPGTRLTVT.